This record concerns one T cell receptor beta chain sequence. Its antigen is not known. Produced via immunoSEQ multiplex PCR; TCRdb's table is partial and in-frame only. The sample contains about 95,000 clones, more than 85% of which appear only once. Trimming stripped 2 bases from V and 5 bases from J, with 11 bases between. The CDR3 runs 13 residues. The germline V gene encodes CDR1 SGHDT and CDR2 YYEEEE. Peripheral blood came from all dose cohorts at three timepoints. The data stem from a study of OX40 agonist ivuxolimab in advanced cancers. About the study: An agonistic human IgG2 monoclonal antibody against OX40 (CD134) was given. A male proportion of approximately 83% was recorded, with mean age 60 years and range about 20 to 85.

Study-wide results and caveats: Antigens targeted by the expanded peripheral T cells were not determined.

This receptor was obtained from an adult with an advanced solid tumor such as melanoma, head and neck, liver or kidney cancer. The chain recombines TRBV5-6 with TRBJ2-7; D possibly corresponds to TRBD2 (5 bases). The input for sequencing was CD4+ or CD8+ T cells sorted from blood, taken in a trial of the OX40 agonist ivuxolimab. The CDR3 reads CASSFRGIHEQYF. The DNA of the CDR3 is TGTGCCAGCAGCTTTCGGGGTATCCACGAGCAGTACTTC.